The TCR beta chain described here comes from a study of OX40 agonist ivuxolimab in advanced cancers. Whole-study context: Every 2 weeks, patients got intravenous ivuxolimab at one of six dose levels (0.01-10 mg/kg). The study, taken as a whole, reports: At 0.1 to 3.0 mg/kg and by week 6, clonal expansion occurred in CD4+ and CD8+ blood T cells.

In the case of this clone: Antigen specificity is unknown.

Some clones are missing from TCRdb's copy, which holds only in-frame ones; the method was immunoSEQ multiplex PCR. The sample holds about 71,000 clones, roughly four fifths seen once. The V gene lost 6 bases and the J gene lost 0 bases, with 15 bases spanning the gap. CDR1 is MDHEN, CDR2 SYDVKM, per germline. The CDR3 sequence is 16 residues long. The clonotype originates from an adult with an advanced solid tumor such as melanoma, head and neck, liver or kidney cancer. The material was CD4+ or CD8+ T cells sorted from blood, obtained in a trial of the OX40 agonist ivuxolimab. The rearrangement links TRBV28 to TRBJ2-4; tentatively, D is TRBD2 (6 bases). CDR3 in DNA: TGTGCCAGCAGCGGGGTGGGCGGGATAGCCAAAAACATTCAGTACTTC. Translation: CASSGVGGIAKNIQYF. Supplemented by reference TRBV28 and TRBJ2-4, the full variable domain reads DVKVTQSSRYLVKRTGEKVFLECVQDMDHENMFWYRQDPGLGLRLIYFSYDVKMKEKGDIPEGYSVSREKKERFSLILESASTNQTSMYLCASSGVGGIAKNIQYFGAGTRLSVL.